The present TCR beta chain was sequenced within a study of identical twins. Study conclusions and caveats: Excess twin sharing in beta out-of-frame sequences was weaker.

MiXCR, run by TCRdb on the 5' RACE reads, gives a single entry per CDR3 protein. Here the sample spans under 1 million distinct CDR3 sequences, 10% to 15% being singletons. There are 14 residues in the CDR3. CDR1 is WNHNN, CDR2 SYGVQD, per germline (reference sequence). V was shortened by 6 bases and J by 1 base, with 9 bases between the two germline ends. Notes on this clonotype: The target antigen is unknown.

The same sample was also studied in work on yellow fever vaccine responses in identical twins.

The V call is TRBV10-1, the J call TRBJ2-2; tentatively, D is TRBD1 (5 bases). This TCR derives from a woman aged 18-29 years in good health. The sample comprised PBMCs. CDR3 residues: CASRSDMNTGELFF. The DNA for the CDR3 is TGCGCCAGCAGATCGGACATGAACACCGGGGAGCTGTTTTTT.